A selection of T cell receptor beta chains follows, all from one sample in a study of technical replicates of blood from a few donors. Some clones are missing from TCRdb's copy, which holds only in-frame ones; the method was immunoSEQ multiplex PCR. Of 60,000 to 90,000 clones listed, 80% to 95% are singletons. Material for sequencing was T cells isolated from PBMCs. The receptors were sampled from a human donor in good health. Both conserved end residues are part of each CDR3. Fields, in order: J gene, V gene, D gene, clone size, CDR3 protein, CDR3 DNA. D genes are given only for firm matches. Size values are once, few and many counts, or a class for expanded clones, and some rows have none.

j_gene: TRBJ2-7; v_gene: TRBV28; d_gene: -; abundance: -; CDR3aa: CASRDFLDEQYF; CDR3nt: TGTGCCAGTCGGGACTTTTTAGACGAGCAGTACTTC
j_gene: TRBJ1-2; v_gene: TRBV5-4; d_gene: -; abundance: -; CDR3aa: CASSWRTLNYGYTF; CDR3nt: TGTGCCAGCAGCTGGCGGACACTGAACTATGGCTACACCTTC
j_gene: TRBJ1-2; v_gene: TRBV5-4; d_gene: TRBD1; abundance: -; CDR3aa: CASSPTPTGNYGYTF; CDR3nt: TGTGCCAGCAGCCCTACCCCGACAGGGAACTATGGCTACACCTTC
j_gene: TRBJ2-1; v_gene: TRBV4-3; d_gene: TRBD2; abundance: -; CDR3aa: CASSRAGVYNEQFF; CDR3nt: TGCGCCAGCAGCCGAGCGGGGGTCTACAATGAGCAGTTCTTC
j_gene: TRBJ1-1; v_gene: TRBV5-4; d_gene: TRBD1; abundance: -; CDR3aa: CASSQLTGEVTEAFF; CDR3nt: TGTGCCAGCAGCCAATTAACAGGGGAGGTCACTGAAGCTTTCTTT
j_gene: TRBJ2-1; v_gene: TRBV27; d_gene: TRBD2; abundance: -; CDR3aa: CASSTLAGGRYSNEQFF; CDR3nt: TGTGCCAGCAGTACATTAGCGGGAGGGCGCTATTCTAATGAGCAGTTCTTC
j_gene: TRBJ2-3; v_gene: TRBV28; d_gene: -; abundance: -; CDR3aa: CASSLFVRTDTQYF; CDR3nt: TGTGCCAGCAGTTTATTCGTCAGAACAGATACGCAGTATTTT
j_gene: TRBJ2-3; v_gene: TRBV6-4; d_gene: TRBD2; abundance: -; CDR3aa: CASSLAGGTDTQYF; CDR3nt: TGTGCCAGCAGTCTAGCGGGAGGCACAGATACGCAGTATTTT
j_gene: TRBJ2-7; v_gene: TRBV6-6; d_gene: -; abundance: -; CDR3aa: CASSRLLRTYEQYF; CDR3nt: TGTGCCAGCAGCCGACTGCTACGAACCTACGAGCAGTACTTC
j_gene: TRBJ2-1; v_gene: TRBV6-6; d_gene: TRBD2; abundance: once; CDR3aa: CASSPRGGGSEQFF; CDR3nt: TGTGCCAGCAGCCCCCGGGGGGGAGGGAGTGAGCAGTTCTTC
j_gene: TRBJ2-5; v_gene: TRBV5-6; d_gene: TRBD1; abundance: -; CDR3aa: CASSQQGWETQYF; CDR3nt: TGTGCCAGCAGCCAACAGGGGTGGGAGACCCAGTACTTC
j_gene: TRBJ2-5; v_gene: TRBV5-4; d_gene: TRBD1; abundance: -; CDR3aa: CASSLGIGTVETQYF; CDR3nt: TGTGCCAGCAGCTTGGGTATAGGGACAGTAGAGACCCAGTACTTC
j_gene: TRBJ2-7; v_gene: TRBV4-1; d_gene: -; abundance: -; CDR3aa: CASSKTEDPYEQYF; CDR3nt: TGCGCCAGCAGCAAAACGGAGGACCCCTACGAGCAGTACTTC
j_gene: TRBJ2-2; v_gene: TRBV19; d_gene: TRBD2; abundance: -; CDR3aa: CASSRAGLNTGELFF; CDR3nt: TGTGCCAGTAGTCGAGCGGGACTTAACACCGGGGAGCTGTTTTTT
j_gene: TRBJ1-4; v_gene: TRBV5-1; d_gene: TRBD1; abundance: -; CDR3aa: CASSQGSDRADEKLFF; CDR3nt: TGCGCCAGCAGCCAAGGATCGGACAGGGCCGATGAAAAACTGTTTTTT
j_gene: TRBJ2-3; v_gene: TRBV30; d_gene: -; abundance: -; CDR3aa: CAWNGADTQYF; CDR3nt: TGTGCCTGGAATGGGGCCGATACGCAGTATTTT
j_gene: TRBJ1-1; v_gene: TRBV9; d_gene: TRBD1; abundance: -; CDR3aa: CASSVTGQGPETEAFF; CDR3nt: TGTGCCAGCAGCGTAACAGGACAGGGACCTGAAACTGAAGCTTTCTTT
j_gene: TRBJ1-1; v_gene: TRBV6-5; d_gene: -; abundance: -; CDR3aa: CASSYSRVNTEAFF; CDR3nt: TGTGCCAGCAGTTACTCGAGAGTGAACACTGAAGCTTTCTTT
j_gene: TRBJ2-3; v_gene: TRBV4-3; d_gene: -; abundance: -; CDR3aa: CASSQDGSADTQYF; CDR3nt: TGCGCCAGCAGCCAGGATGGGAGTGCTGATACGCAGTATTTT
j_gene: TRBJ2-7; v_gene: TRBV6-6; d_gene: -; abundance: -; CDR3aa: CASSYSTGKAYEQYF; CDR3nt: TGTGCCAGCAGTTACTCGACAGGCAAAGCCTACGAGCAGTACTTC
j_gene: TRBJ1-2; v_gene: TRBV27; d_gene: -; abundance: -; CDR3aa: CASSLSTGGYGYTF; CDR3nt: TGTGCCAGCAGTTTATCGACAGGCGGCTATGGCTACACCTTC
j_gene: TRBJ1-5; v_gene: TRBV19; d_gene: TRBD1; abundance: -; CDR3aa: CASSITDRGDQPQHF; CDR3nt: TGTGCCAGTAGTATAACAGACAGGGGAGATCAGCCCCAGCATTTT
j_gene: TRBJ1-5; v_gene: TRBV28; d_gene: -; abundance: -; CDR3aa: CASSLNHMGGVF; CDR3nt: TGTGCCAGCAGCCTTAATCATATGGGGGGGGTTTTT
j_gene: TRBJ2-7; v_gene: TRBV9; d_gene: TRBD1; abundance: -; CDR3aa: CASSDNSWDRPYEQYF; CDR3nt: TGTGCCAGCAGCGATAACTCCTGGGACAGACCCTACGAGCAGTACTTC
j_gene: TRBJ2-3; v_gene: TRBV5-4; d_gene: -; abundance: -; CDR3aa: CASSLGLGATDTQYF; CDR3nt: TGTGCCAGCAGCTTGGGACTAGGCGCCACAGATACGCAGTATTTT
j_gene: TRBJ2-7; v_gene: TRBV4-1; d_gene: TRBD1; abundance: -; CDR3aa: CASSQLAGTAIYEQYF; CDR3nt: TGCGCCAGCAGCCAATTAGCCGGGACAGCTATCTACGAGCAGTACTTC
j_gene: TRBJ2-7; v_gene: TRBV19; d_gene: -; abundance: -; CDR3aa: CASTPVLASYEQYF; CDR3nt: TGTGCCAGTACCCCGGTCCTAGCTTCTTACGAGCAGTACTTC
j_gene: TRBJ2-7; v_gene: TRBV2; d_gene: -; abundance: -; CDR3aa: CASSGEYEQYF; CDR3nt: TGTGCCAGCAGTGGAGAATACGAGCAGTACTTC
j_gene: TRBJ2-7; v_gene: TRBV5-1; d_gene: -; abundance: -; CDR3aa: CASSFEQSSYEQYF; CDR3nt: TGCGCCAGCAGCTTTGAACAGAGCTCCTACGAGCAGTACTTC
j_gene: TRBJ1-5; v_gene: TRBV2; d_gene: TRBD1; abundance: -; CDR3aa: CASSGTGDNQPQHF; CDR3nt: TGTGCCAGCAGCGGGACAGGGGATAATCAGCCCCAGCATTTT
j_gene: TRBJ2-3; v_gene: TRBV6-5; d_gene: -; abundance: -; CDR3aa: CASSYSFGSTDTQYF; CDR3nt: TGTGCCAGCAGTTATTCATTTGGCAGCACAGATACGCAGTATTTT
j_gene: TRBJ1-1; v_gene: TRBV5-1; d_gene: TRBD1; abundance: -; CDR3aa: CASSLVGGLNTEAFF; CDR3nt: TGCGCCAGCAGCTTGGTAGGGGGCCTGAACACTGAAGCTTTCTTT
j_gene: TRBJ1-3; v_gene: TRBV4-3; d_gene: -; abundance: few; CDR3aa: CASSRGQGNTIYF; CDR3nt: TGCGCCAGCAGCCGTGGACAGGGAAACACCATATATTTT
j_gene: TRBJ1-1; v_gene: TRBV19; d_gene: -; abundance: -; CDR3aa: CASSINVNTEAFF; CDR3nt: TGTGCCAGTAGTATTAATGTGAACACTGAAGCTTTCTTT
j_gene: TRBJ2-7; v_gene: TRBV10-3; d_gene: -; abundance: -; CDR3aa: CAISESRPEQYF; CDR3nt: TGTGCCATCAGTGAGTCGAGGCCCGAGCAGTACTTC
j_gene: TRBJ2-5; v_gene: TRBV19; d_gene: -; abundance: -; CDR3aa: CASSTDYFKETQYF; CDR3nt: TGTGCCAGTAGCACGGACTACTTCAAAGAGACCCAGTACTTC
j_gene: TRBJ2-5; v_gene: TRBV5-1; d_gene: -; abundance: -; CDR3aa: CASAPLSRQLYQETQYF; CDR3nt: TGCGCCAGCGCCCCCTTATCCCGACAGTTGTACCAAGAGACCCAGTACTTC
j_gene: TRBJ2-7; v_gene: TRBV5-1; d_gene: -; abundance: -; CDR3aa: CASSLTSPGEQYF; CDR3nt: TGCGCCAGCAGTTTGACTAGTCCAGGCGAGCAGTACTTC
j_gene: TRBJ2-1; v_gene: TRBV11-2; d_gene: -; abundance: -; CDR3aa: CASSLVYGIRDNEQFF; CDR3nt: TGTGCCAGCAGCTTAGTTTACGGGATAAGGGACAATGAGCAGTTCTTC
j_gene: TRBJ2-7; v_gene: TRBV6-5; d_gene: -; abundance: -; CDR3aa: CASRPQGNPYEQYF; CDR3nt: TGTGCCAGCCGACCACAGGGAAACCCCTACGAGCAGTACTTC
j_gene: TRBJ2-7; v_gene: TRBV21-1; d_gene: -; abundance: -; CDR3aa: CASSKFPGSYEQYF; CDR3nt: TGTGCCAGCAGCAAATTCCCAGGGTCCTACGAGCAGTACTTC
j_gene: TRBJ2-7; v_gene: TRBV4-3; d_gene: -; abundance: once; CDR3aa: CASSQGGTGEYEQYF; CDR3nt: TGCGCCAGCAGCCAAGGTGGTACAGGAGAGTACGAGCAGTACTTC
j_gene: TRBJ2-3; v_gene: TRBV27; d_gene: TRBD1; abundance: -; CDR3aa: CASSLFSGTGTDTQYF; CDR3nt: TGTGCCAGCAGTTTATTCTCTGGGACAGGCACAGATACGCAGTATTTT
j_gene: TRBJ1-2; v_gene: TRBV6-5; d_gene: -; abundance: -; CDR3aa: CASSYSISGYGYTF; CDR3nt: TGTGCCAGCAGTTACTCGATCTCAGGTTATGGCTACACCTTC
j_gene: TRBJ1-4; v_gene: TRBV2; d_gene: TRBD1; abundance: -; CDR3aa: CASRQQGESGEKLFF; CDR3nt: TGTGCCAGCAGGCAACAGGGGGAGAGCGGTGAAAAACTGTTTTTT
j_gene: TRBJ1-2; v_gene: TRBV7-3; d_gene: -; abundance: -; CDR3aa: CASSLYTGLGYTF; CDR3nt: TGTGCCAGCAGCTTATATACAGGGCTTGGCTACACCTTC
j_gene: TRBJ2-5; v_gene: TRBV6-5; d_gene: -; abundance: -; CDR3aa: CASCDRNQETQYF; CDR3nt: TGTGCCAGCTGTGACAGGAACCAAGAGACCCAGTACTTC
j_gene: TRBJ2-2; v_gene: TRBV19; d_gene: -; abundance: -; CDR3aa: CASNSIPQGTGELFF; CDR3nt: TGTGCCAGTAACTCAATCCCACAGGGAACCGGGGAGCTGTTTTTT
j_gene: TRBJ2-1; v_gene: TRBV10-3; d_gene: -; abundance: -; CDR3aa: CAISEEGPYNEQFF; CDR3nt: TGTGCCATCAGTGAGGAGGGTCCCTACAATGAGCAGTTCTTC
j_gene: TRBJ1-1; v_gene: TRBV6-5; d_gene: -; abundance: -; CDR3aa: CASSSIRNTEAFF; CDR3nt: TGTGCCAGCAGCTCGATTAGGAACACTGAAGCTTTCTTT
j_gene: TRBJ2-7; v_gene: TRBV29-1; d_gene: TRBD1; abundance: -; CDR3aa: CSVTRTGGNYEQYF; CDR3nt: TGCAGCGTTACTCGGACAGGGGGCAACTACGAGCAGTACTTC